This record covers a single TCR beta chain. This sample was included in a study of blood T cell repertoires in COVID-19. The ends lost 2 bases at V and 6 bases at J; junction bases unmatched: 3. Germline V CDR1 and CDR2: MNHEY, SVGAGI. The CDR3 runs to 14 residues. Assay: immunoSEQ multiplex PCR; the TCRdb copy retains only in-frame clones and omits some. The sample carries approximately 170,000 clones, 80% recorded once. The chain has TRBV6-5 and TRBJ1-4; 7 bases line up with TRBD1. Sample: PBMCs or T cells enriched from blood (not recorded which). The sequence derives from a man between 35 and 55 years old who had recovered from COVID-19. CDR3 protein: CASSYRQGYEKLFF. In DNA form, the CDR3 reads TGTGCCAGCAGTTACAGACAGGGTTATGAAAAACTGTTTTTT.